These 3 T cell receptor beta chains were all obtained from the same sample, sequenced in a study of molecular identifiers for immune sequencing clone quantification. One entry per CDR3 protein, called by TCRdb with MiXCR from the PCR reads. Of about 640,000 distinct CDR3 sequences listed, 15% to 20% are singletons. The material sequenced was naive CD8+ T cells from blood, with Jurkat cell RNA spiked in. The sample's subset: FACS-sorted CD8+CD4-CCR7+CD45RA+ naive T cells. The receptors were sampled from a human donor in good health. Some libraries in this study had Jurkat cell RNA spiked in.

The V gene is TRBV12-3 or TRBV12-4, the J gene TRBJ1-1; the D is unclear. The CDR3 is 12 amino acids. Trimming left V 6 bases short and J 5 bases short, with 10 bases between. In nucleotides, the CDR3 is TGTGCCAGCAGATTAAACCCAACTGAAGCTTTCTTT. This translates into CASRLNPTEAFF.

Comment on this clonotype: This CDR3 is missing its conserved last phenylalanine or tryptophan, likely due to a read error. The chain couples TRBV6-2 or TRBV6-3 to TRBJ1-1; D may be TRBD1 (5 bases). The CDR3 loop spans 14 amino acids. CDR1 and CDR2 (germline): MNHEY, SVGEGT. V was clipped by 6 bases and J by 4 bases, with 15 bases between them. Written as DNA, the CDR3 is TGTGCCAGCAGCGGAGGGGCAGGGTTCACTGAAGCTTTCTAT. Translation: CASSGGAGFTEAFY.

The V and J genes are TRBV7-3 and TRBJ2-1; tentatively, D is TRBD1 (6 bases). The CDR3 totals 12 residues. Trimming shortened V by 5 bases and J by 5 bases, and 7 bases separated the two germline ends. CDR1 and CDR2 from the germline V gene are SGHTA and FQGTGA. The CDR3 region has the DNA TGTGCCAGCAGCCACAGGGACAATGAGCAGTTCTTC. It encodes CASSHRDNEQFF. Full variable domain (outside the CDR3, taken from reference TRBV7-3 and TRBJ2-1): GAGVSQTPSNKVTEKGKYVELRCDPISGHTALYWYRQSLGQGPEFLIYFQGTGAADDSGLPNDRFFAVRPEGSVSTLKIQRTERGDSAVYLCASSHRDNEQFFGPGTRLTVL.